This TCR beta chain is drawn from a study of memory CD4+ T cells and cytomegalovirus serostatus. Clones were read by immunoSEQ multiplex PCR, and TCRdb kept only the in-frame ones, dropping some. This table holds under 85,000 clones, just under 80% found once. This clone was found once. The sort gate was single viable CD3+CD4+CD8-CD45RO+ cells for memory CD4+ T cells. This CDR3 region has 14 residues. V lost 3 bases, J lost 8 bases, and 15 bases lay in between. Germline CDR1 and CDR2: LNHDA and SQIVND (reference sequence). The receptor was derived from an adult in good health and CMV-seropositive. The chain couples TRBV19 to TRBJ2-3, with D tentatively TRBD1 or TRBD2 (5 bases each). Source material: memory CD4+ T cells from blood. The CDR3, as DNA: TGTGCCAGTAGTATTGTGGCTAGCCAGGGTACGCAGTATTTT. Residues: CASSIVASQGTQYF. The complete variable domain, with remaining parts taken from reference TRBV19 and TRBJ2-3, reads DGGITQSPKYLFRKEGQNVTLSCEQNLNHDAMYWYRQDPGQGLRLIYYSQIVNDFQKGDIAEGYSVSREKKESFPLTVTSAQKNPTAFYLCASSIVASQGTQYFGPGTRLTVL.